The sequence of this T cell receptor (beta chain) was determined in a study of blood T cell repertoires in COVID-19. Study-level information: The United States, Italy and Spain were the sources of the acute and convalescent COVID-19 samples.

Generated by immunoSEQ multiplex PCR, the TCRdb table keeps only in-frame clones and is missing some. The sample lists more than 100,000 clones; approximately 88% were seen once. This clonotype originated in a woman younger than 45 who had recovered from COVID-19. Sequencing was carried out using peripheral blood.

CDR3 region: CASSPVAGDQETQYF. Written as DNA, the CDR3 is TGTGCCAGCAGCCCCGTAGCGGGGGACCAAGAGACCCAGTACTTC. This sequence joins TRBV4-2 and TRBJ2-5; 9 bases line up with TRBD2. Unmatched junction bases numbered 3, after V lost 4 bases and J lost 0 bases. The germline CDR1 and CDR2 sequences are LGHNA and YNFKEQ. The CDR3 has 15 residues.